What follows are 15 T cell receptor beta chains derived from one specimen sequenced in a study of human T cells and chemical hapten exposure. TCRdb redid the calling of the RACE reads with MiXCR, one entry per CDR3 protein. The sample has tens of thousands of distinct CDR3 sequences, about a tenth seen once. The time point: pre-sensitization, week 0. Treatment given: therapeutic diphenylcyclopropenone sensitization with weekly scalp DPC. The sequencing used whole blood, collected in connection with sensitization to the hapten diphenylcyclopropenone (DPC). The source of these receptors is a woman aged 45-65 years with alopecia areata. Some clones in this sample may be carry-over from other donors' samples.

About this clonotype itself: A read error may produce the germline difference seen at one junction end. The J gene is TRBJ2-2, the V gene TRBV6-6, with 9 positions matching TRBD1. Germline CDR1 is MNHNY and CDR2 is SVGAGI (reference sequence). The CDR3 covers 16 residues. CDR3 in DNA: TGTACCAGCAGAAGGGGGACAGGGATGAACACCGGGGAGCTGTTTTTT. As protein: CTSRRGTGMNTGELFF.

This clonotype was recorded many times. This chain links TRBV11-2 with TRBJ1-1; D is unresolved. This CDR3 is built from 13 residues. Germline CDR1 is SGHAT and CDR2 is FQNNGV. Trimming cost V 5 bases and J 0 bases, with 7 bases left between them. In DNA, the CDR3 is TGTGCCAGCAGCCACCCTTTGAACACTGAAGCTTTCTTT. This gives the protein CASSHPLNTEAFF.

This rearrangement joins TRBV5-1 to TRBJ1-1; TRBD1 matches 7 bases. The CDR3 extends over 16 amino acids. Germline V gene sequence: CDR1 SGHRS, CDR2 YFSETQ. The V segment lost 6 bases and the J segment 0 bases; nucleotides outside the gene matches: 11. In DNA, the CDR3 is TGCGCCAGCAACGGACAGGCCAGCTCAATGAACACTGAAGCTTTCTTT. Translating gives CASNGQASSMNTEAFF.

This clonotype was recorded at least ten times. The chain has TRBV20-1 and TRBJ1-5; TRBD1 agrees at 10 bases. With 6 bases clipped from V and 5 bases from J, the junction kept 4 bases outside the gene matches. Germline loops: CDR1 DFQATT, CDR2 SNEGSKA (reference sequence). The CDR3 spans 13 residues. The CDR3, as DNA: TGCAGTGCCCCGGGACAGGGGCATCAGCCCCAGCATTTT. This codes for CSAPGQGHQPQHF.

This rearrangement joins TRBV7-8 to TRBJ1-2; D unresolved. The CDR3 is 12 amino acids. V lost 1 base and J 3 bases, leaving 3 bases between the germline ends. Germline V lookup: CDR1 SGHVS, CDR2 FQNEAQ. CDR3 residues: CASSLEHYGYTF. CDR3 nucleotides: TGTGCCAGCAGCTTAGAGCACTATGGCTACACCTTC.

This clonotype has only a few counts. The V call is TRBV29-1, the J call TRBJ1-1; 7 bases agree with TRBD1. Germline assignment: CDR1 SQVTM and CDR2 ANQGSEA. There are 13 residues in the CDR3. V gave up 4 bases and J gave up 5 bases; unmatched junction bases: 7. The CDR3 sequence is CSVGYRGQTEAFF. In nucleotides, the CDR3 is TGCAGCGTTGGGTACAGGGGACAAACTGAAGCTTTCTTT.

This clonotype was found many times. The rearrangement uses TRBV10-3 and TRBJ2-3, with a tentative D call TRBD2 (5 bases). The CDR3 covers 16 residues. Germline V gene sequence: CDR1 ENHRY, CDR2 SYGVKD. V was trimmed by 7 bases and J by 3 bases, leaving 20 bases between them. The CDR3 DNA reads TGTGCCATCACCCCCCGGCCCTCCGGAGGTACAGATACGCAGTATTTT. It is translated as CAITPRPSGGTDTQYF.

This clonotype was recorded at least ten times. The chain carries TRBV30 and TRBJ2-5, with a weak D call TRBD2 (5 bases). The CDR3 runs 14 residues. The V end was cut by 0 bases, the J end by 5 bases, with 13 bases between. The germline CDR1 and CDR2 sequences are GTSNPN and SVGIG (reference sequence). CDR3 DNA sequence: TGTGCCTGGAGTGTACGGTCGGGATTCGAGACCCAGTACTTC. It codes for CAWSVRSGFETQYF.

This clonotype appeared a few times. CDR3 coding DNA: TGCAGCATAGGGTCAGATACGCAGTATTTT. The encoded protein is CSIGSDTQYF. V is TRBV29-1 and J is TRBJ2-3; D uncertain. This CDR3 has 10 residues. Germline V gene sequence: CDR1 SQVTM, CDR2 ANQGSEA. V was pared by 8 bases and J by 4 bases, with 7 bases between.

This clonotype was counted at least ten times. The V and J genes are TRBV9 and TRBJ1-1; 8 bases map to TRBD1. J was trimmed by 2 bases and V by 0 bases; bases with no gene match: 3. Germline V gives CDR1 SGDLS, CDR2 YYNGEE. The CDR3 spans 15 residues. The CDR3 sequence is CASSVATGGNTEAFF. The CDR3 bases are TGTGCCAGCAGCGTAGCAACAGGGGGTAACACTGAAGCTTTCTTT.

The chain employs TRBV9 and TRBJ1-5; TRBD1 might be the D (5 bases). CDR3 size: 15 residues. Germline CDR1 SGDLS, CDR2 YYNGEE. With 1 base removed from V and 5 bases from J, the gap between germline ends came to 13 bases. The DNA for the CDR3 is TGTGCCAGCAGCGTAACAGGAGGTAGGGATCAGCCCCAGCATTTT. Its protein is CASSVTGGRDQPQHF.

The CDR3 spells CSARVPRGAFF. The CDR3 coding sequence is TGCAGCGCAAGGGTGCCTAGGGGTGCTTTCTTT. The chain uses TRBV29-1 and TRBJ1-1; D might be TRBD1 (5 bases). Germline V gene sequence: CDR1 SQVTM, CDR2 ANQGSEA. Trimming cost V 7 bases and J 11 bases, with 17 bases left between them. This CDR3 region has 11 residues. Full variable domain (missing parts from reference TRBV29-1 and TRBJ1-1): SAVISQKPSRDICQRGTSLTIQCQVDSQVTMMFWYRQQPGQSLTLIATANQGSEATYESGFVIDKFPISRPNLTFSTLTVSNMSPEDSSIYLCSARVPRGAFFGQGTRLTVV.

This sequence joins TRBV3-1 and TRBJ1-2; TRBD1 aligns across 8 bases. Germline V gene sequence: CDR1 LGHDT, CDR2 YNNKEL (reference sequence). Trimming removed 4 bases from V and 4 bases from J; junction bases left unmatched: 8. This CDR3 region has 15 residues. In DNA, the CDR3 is TGTGCCAGCAGCCGGCAGACAGGGGACTTCTATGGCTACACCTTC. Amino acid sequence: CASSRQTGDFYGYTF.

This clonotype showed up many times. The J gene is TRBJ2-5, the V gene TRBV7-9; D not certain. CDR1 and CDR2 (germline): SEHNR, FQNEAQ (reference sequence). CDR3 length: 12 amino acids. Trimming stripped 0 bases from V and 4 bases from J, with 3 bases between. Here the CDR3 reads CASSLARETQYF. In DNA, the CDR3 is TGTGCCAGCAGCTTAGCGCGAGAGACCCAGTACTTC.

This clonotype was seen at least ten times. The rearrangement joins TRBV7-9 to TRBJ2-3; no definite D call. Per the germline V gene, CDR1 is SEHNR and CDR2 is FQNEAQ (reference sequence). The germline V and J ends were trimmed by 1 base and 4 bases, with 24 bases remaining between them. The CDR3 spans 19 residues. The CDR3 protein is CASSLVSVVARQLPDTQYF. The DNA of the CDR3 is TGTGCCAGCAGCTTAGTATCGGTCGTCGCCCGTCAACTCCCAGATACGCAGTATTTT.